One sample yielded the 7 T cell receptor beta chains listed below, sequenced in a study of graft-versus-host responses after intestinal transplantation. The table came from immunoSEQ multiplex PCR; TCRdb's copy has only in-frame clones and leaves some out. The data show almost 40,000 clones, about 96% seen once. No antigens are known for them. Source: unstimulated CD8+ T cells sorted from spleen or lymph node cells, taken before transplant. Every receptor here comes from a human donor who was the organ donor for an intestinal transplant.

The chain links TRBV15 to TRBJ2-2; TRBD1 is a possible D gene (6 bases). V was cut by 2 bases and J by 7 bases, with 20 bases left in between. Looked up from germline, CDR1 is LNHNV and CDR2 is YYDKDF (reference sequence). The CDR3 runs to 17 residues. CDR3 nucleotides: TGTGCCACCAGCAGAACTCGCAGGGGATCAGTGTTCGGGGAGCTGTTTTTT. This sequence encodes CATSRTRRGSVFGELFF.

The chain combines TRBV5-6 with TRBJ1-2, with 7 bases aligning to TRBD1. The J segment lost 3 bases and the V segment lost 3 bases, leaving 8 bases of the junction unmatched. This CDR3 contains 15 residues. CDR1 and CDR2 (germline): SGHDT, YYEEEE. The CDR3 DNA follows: TGTGCCAGCAGCTCCCCCCGGGGACAGCACTATGGCTACACCTTC. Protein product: CASSSPRGQHYGYTF. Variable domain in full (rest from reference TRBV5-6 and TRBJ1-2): DAGVTQSPTHLIKTRGQQVTLRCSPKSGHDTVSWYQQALGQGPQFIFQYYEEEERQRGNFPDRFSGHQFPNYSSELNVNALLLGDSALYLCASSSPRGQHYGYTFGSGTRLTVV.

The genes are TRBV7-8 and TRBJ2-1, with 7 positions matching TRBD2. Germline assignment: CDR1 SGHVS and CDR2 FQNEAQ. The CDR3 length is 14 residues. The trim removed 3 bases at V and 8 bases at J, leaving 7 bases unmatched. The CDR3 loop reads CASSFASGGDEQFF. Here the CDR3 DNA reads TGTGCCAGCAGCTTTGCGTCGGGGGGTGATGAGCAGTTCTTC.

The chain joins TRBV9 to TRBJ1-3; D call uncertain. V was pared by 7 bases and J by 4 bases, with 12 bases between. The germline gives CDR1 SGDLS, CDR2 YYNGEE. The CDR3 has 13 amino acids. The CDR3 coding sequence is TGTGCCAGCCCTCGTCCCTCCGGAAACACCATATATTTT. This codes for CASPRPSGNTIYF.

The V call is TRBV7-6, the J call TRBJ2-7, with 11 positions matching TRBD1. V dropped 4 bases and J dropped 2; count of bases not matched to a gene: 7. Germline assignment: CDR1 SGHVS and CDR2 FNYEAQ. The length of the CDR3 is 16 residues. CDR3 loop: CASSSGRGQGAYEQYF. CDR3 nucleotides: TGTGCCAGCAGCTCCGGTAGGGGACAGGGGGCCTACGAGCAGTACTTC.

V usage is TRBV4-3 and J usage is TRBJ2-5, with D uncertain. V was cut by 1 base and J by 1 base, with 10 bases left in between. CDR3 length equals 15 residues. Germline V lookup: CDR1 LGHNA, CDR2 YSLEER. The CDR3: CASSQVPSAQETQYF. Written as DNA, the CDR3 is TGCGCCAGCAGCCAAGTACCCTCAGCCCAAGAGACCCAGTACTTC.

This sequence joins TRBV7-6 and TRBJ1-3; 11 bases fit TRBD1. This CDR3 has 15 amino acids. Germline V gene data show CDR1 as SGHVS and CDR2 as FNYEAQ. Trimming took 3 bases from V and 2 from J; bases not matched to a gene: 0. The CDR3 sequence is CASSLGQGAGNTIYF. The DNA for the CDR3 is TGTGCCAGCAGCTTGGGACAGGGGGCTGGAAACACCATATATTTT.